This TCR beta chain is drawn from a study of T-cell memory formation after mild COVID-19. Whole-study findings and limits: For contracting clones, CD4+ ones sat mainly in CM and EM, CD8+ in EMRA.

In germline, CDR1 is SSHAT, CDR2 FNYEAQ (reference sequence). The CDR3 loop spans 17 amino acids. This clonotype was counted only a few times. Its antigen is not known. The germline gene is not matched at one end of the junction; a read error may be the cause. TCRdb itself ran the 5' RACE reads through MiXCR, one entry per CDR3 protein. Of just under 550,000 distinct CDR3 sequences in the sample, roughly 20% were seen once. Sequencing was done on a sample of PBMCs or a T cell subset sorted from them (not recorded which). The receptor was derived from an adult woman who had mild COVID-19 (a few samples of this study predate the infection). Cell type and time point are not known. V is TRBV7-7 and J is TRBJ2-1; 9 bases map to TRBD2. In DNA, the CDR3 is TGTGCTAGCAGCTTAGGCGGCGGGAGGGCCTCCAGAGTTGAGCAGTTCTTC. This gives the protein CASSLGGGRASRVEQFF.